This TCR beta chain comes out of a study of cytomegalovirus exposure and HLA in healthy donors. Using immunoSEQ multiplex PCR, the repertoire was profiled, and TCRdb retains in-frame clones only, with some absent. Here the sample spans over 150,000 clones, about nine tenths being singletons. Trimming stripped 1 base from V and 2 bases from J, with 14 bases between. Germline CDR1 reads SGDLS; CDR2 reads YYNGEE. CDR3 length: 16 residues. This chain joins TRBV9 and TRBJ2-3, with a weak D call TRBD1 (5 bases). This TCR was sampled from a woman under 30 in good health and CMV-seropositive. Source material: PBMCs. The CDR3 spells CASSVSGRGTTDTQYF. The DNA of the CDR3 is TGTGCCAGCAGCGTATCAGGTAGGGGTACCACAGATACGCAGTATTTT.